These 28 T cell receptor beta chains came from one sample sequenced in a study of cytomegalovirus exposure and HLA in healthy donors. Primers: 60 Vbeta forward and 13 Jbeta reverse. Sequencing was performed with immunoSEQ multiplex PCR; in TCRdb, only in-frame clones are kept and a portion is missing. The sample consists of approximately 82,000 clones, about 9.5% of them appearing once. Sequenced sample: PBMCs. The receptors stem from a man in his fifties or sixties in good health and CMV-seropositive.

This sequence joins TRBV5-8 and TRBJ1-1; tentatively, D is TRBD1 (5 bases). V was pared by 5 bases and J by 1 base, with 9 bases between. The CDR3 runs 13 residues. CDR1 SGHTS and CDR2 YDEGEE come from the germline V gene. CDR3 region: CASRYTGNTEAFF. In nucleotides, the CDR3 is TGTGCCAGCAGATATACAGGGAACACTGAAGCTTTCTTT.

The sample holds a few counts of this clone. The V call is TRBV6-6, the J call TRBJ2-1, with D tentatively TRBD2 (5 bases). Germline V CDR1 and CDR2: MNHNY, SVGAGI (reference sequence). Trimming shortened V by 6 bases and J by 4 bases, and 7 bases separated the two germline ends. The CDR3 length is 12 residues. CDR3 residues: CASRRGYNEQFF. The CDR3 DNA follows: TGTGCCAGCAGACGGGGATACAATGAGCAGTTCTTC.

The chain couples TRBV7-8 to TRBJ1-5; tentatively, D is TRBD1 (6 bases). The CDR3 has 14 amino acids. V was trimmed by 7 bases and J by 5 bases, leaving 15 bases between them. Per the germline V gene, CDR1 is SGHVS and CDR2 is FQNEAQ. In DNA, the CDR3 is TGTGCCAGCACCATGGGGGGGCGAGATCAGCCCCAGCATTTT. Protein sequence: CASTMGGRDQPQHF. The full variable domain, rest sourced from reference TRBV7-8 and TRBJ1-5, is GAGVSQSPRYKVAKRGQDVALRCDPISGHVSLFWYQQALGQGPEFLTYFQNEAQLDKSGLPSDRFFAERPEGSVSTLKIQRTQQEDSAVYLCASTMGGRDQPQHFGDGTRLSIL.

On this clone itself: Other DNA sequences of this sample code for an identical CDR3. V usage is TRBV5-1 and J usage is TRBJ2-5; 11 bases are shared with TRBD2. The CDR3 totals 16 residues. Per germline, CDR1 SGHRS and CDR2 YFSETQ. The junction had 7 bases not matched to a gene; V was cut back by 4 bases and J by 2 bases. The CDR3 protein is CASSLGLAGIQETQYF. The DNA for the CDR3 is TGCGCCAGCAGCCTCGGACTAGCGGGTATACAAGAGACCCAGTACTTC.

This clone has a handful of counts. CDR3: CASRRNQGDTEAFF. CDR3 DNA sequence: TGTGCCAGCAGGAGGAACCAGGGGGACACTGAAGCTTTCTTT. The chain joins TRBV6-6 to TRBJ1-1; the match to TRBD1 covers 7 bases. The CDR3 consists of 14 residues. Germline assignment: CDR1 MNHNY and CDR2 SVGAGI (reference sequence). The V and J ends lost 6 bases and 3 bases, in that order; junction bases with no gene match: 7.

The chain couples TRBV6-6 to TRBJ1-2, with 10 nucleotides matching TRBD1. The trim removed 6 bases at V and 2 bases at J, leaving 3 bases unmatched. CDR1 and CDR2 (germline): MNHNY, SVGAGI (reference sequence). The CDR3 is made up of 14 amino acids. CDR3 region: CASRETGGNYGYTF. The CDR3 DNA reads as TGTGCCAGCAGAGAGACAGGGGGCAACTATGGCTACACCTTC.

The chain uses TRBV4-2 and TRBJ1-2, with D unresolved. Germline values: CDR1 LGHNA, CDR2 YNFKEQ. This CDR3 has 12 amino acids. V was pared by 1 base and J by 4 bases, with 4 bases between. CDR3 amino acids: CASSQVIYGYTF. DNA for the CDR3: TGTGCCAGCAGCCAAGTTATCTATGGCTACACCTTC.

This clone appeared a few times. The rearrangement links TRBV25-1 to TRBJ2-2, with 15 bases aligning to TRBD2. V dropped 7 bases and J dropped 5; count of bases not matched to a gene: 2. Germline values: CDR1 MGHDK, CDR2 SYGVNS. The CDR3 runs to 15 residues. Here the CDR3 reads CASKGLAGGTGELFF. The CDR3, as DNA: TGTGCCAGCAAGGGACTAGCGGGAGGAACCGGGGAGCTGTTTTTT.

The sample holds a few counts of this clone. The genes are TRBV5-6 and TRBJ2-3; 9 nucleotides align to TRBD1. J was trimmed by 4 bases and V by 4 bases; bases with no gene match: 10. The germline V gene encodes CDR1 SGHDT and CDR2 YYEEEE. The CDR3 sequence is 16 residues long. CDR3 in amino acids: CASSLGTGTFPDTQYF. CDR3 sequence (DNA): TGTGCCAGCAGCCTAGGGACAGGGACCTTCCCAGATACGCAGTATTTT.

The V call is TRBV6-1, the J call TRBJ2-3; 7 bases map to TRBD1. Germline-derived CDR1 and CDR2 are MNHNS and SASEGT. CDR3 length equals 14 residues. Losses at the gene ends were 8 bases for V and 2 bases for J; bases not matched to a gene: 7. CDR3 coding DNA: TGTGCCAGCGGGGCAGGGGGATACACAGATACGCAGTATTTT. Translation gives CASGAGGYTDTQYF.

This clone has only a few counts. This chain uses TRBV29-1 with TRBJ1-4; D is ambiguous. The CDR3 is 12 amino acids. The germline V and J ends were trimmed by 6 bases and 0 bases, with 5 bases remaining between them. Germline V CDR1 and CDR2: SQVTM, ANQGSEA. CDR3 nucleotides: TGCAGCGTGGCCACAACTAATGAAAAACTGTTTTTT. Translation: CSVATTNEKLFF.

This clone has more than one count but fewer than ten. The chain is built from TRBV30 and TRBJ2-7, with 7 bases that match TRBD1. The CDR3 spans 13 residues. Germline-derived CDR1 and CDR2 are GTSNPN and SVGIG (reference sequence). With 1 base clipped from V and 3 bases from J, the junction kept 3 bases outside the gene matches. CDR3 coding DNA: TGTGCCTGGAGTGGACAGGGCATCTACGAGCAGTACTTC. Protein product: CAWSGQGIYEQYF.

This clone was observed a few times. The V and J genes are TRBV5-6 and TRBJ1-2; a possible D gene is TRBD1 (5 bases). V was cut by 4 bases and J by 9 bases, with 13 bases left in between. Germline assignment: CDR1 SGHDT and CDR2 YYEEEE. CDR3 length: 12 amino acids. CDR3 nucleotide sequence: TGTGCCAGCAGCATAGGGGCGGTGCGCTACACCTTC. This sequence encodes CASSIGAVRYTF.

The chain recombines TRBV28 with TRBJ2-7; perhaps TRBD1 as D (6 bases). Per the germline V gene, CDR1 is MDHEN and CDR2 is SYDVKM. Trimming removed 4 bases from V and 4 bases from J, with 14 bases in between. This CDR3 contains 14 residues. The CDR3 nucleotides are TGTGCCAGCAGTTCGCCCGGGACATTTTACGAGCAGTACTTC. Protein product: CASSSPGTFYEQYF.

The V and J genes are TRBV13 and TRBJ2-7, with TRBD1 matching over 10 bases. Looked up from germline, CDR1 is PRHDT and CDR2 is FYEKMQ (reference sequence). CDR3 length equals 13 residues. Trimming took 5 bases from V and 6 from J; bases not matched to a gene: 4. CDR3 nucleotides: TGTGCCAGCAGCACGGGACAGGGGCTCGAGCAGTACTTC. Protein product: CASSTGQGLEQYF.

This clone was seen a handful of times. This chain connects TRBV29-1 to TRBJ2-3, with a weak D call TRBD1 (5 bases). The CDR3 totals 13 residues. CDR1 and CDR2 (germline): SQVTM, ANQGSEA. The V end lost 0 bases, the J end lost 11 bases, and 15 bases lay between the germline ends. The CDR3 is CSVEEWGDSEQYF. In DNA, the CDR3 is TGCAGCGTTGAAGAATGGGGCGACAGTGAGCAGTATTTT.

This clone has only a few counts. The chain is built from TRBV29-1 and TRBJ1-1; perhaps TRBD1 as D (5 bases). Trimming took off 2 bases at V and 4 bases at J, with 8 bases between the two ends. Germline V gene sequence: CDR1 SQVTM, CDR2 ANQGSEA. CDR3 size: 12 residues. CDR3 in DNA: TGCAGCGTTGAACAGGGCGGCACTGAAGCTTTCTTT. Amino acids: CSVEQGGTEAFF.

The gene calls are TRBV6-1 and TRBJ2-3, with TRBD2 matching over 7 bases. This CDR3 region has 15 residues. Per germline, CDR1 MNHNS and CDR2 SASEGT. The ends lost 4 bases at V and 6 bases at J; junction bases unmatched: 10. Here the CDR3 reads CASSGYGGESDTQYF. CDR3 sequence (DNA): TGTGCCAGCAGTGGCTATGGGGGGGAATCGGATACGCAGTATTTT.

This clone is medium-sized in the sample. This chain connects TRBV5-1 to TRBJ2-3; 13 nucleotides match TRBD2. Germline V lookup: CDR1 SGHRS, CDR2 YFSETQ. CDR3 size: 16 residues. V lost 5 bases and J lost 4; bases outside the gene matches: 7. The CDR3 region has the DNA TGCGCCAGCAGGGGCGGGACTAGCGGGAACGCAGATACGCAGTATTTT. Translating it yields CASRGGTSGNADTQYF.

The chain carries TRBV10-3 and TRBJ1-1; TRBD1 agrees at 8 bases. CDR1 and CDR2 (germline): ENHRY, SYGVKD. V gave up 6 bases and J gave up 3 bases; unmatched junction bases: 6. The CDR3 consists of 14 residues. The CDR3 sequence is CAISFQGADTEAFF. Written as DNA, the CDR3 is TGTGCCATCAGCTTTCAGGGGGCGGACACTGAAGCTTTCTTT.

The sample holds one count of this clone. The junction differs from germline at one of its ends, possibly a read error. Other DNA sequences within the sample encode an identical CDR3. The V gene is TRBV6-5, the J gene TRBJ1-5; D may be TRBD1 (5 bases). Germline assignment: CDR1 MNHEY and CDR2 SVGAGI. The CDR3 runs to 15 residues. CDR3 coding DNA: TGTGCCAGCAGCCTGGGGAGGGGACGCAACCAGCCCCAGCATTTT. Translating gives CASSLGRGRNQPQHF.

This clone has just a few counts. The sample contains more than one DNA sequence encoding this CDR3. The rearrangement joins TRBV20-1 to TRBJ2-1; D not resolved. Trimming shortened V by 6 bases and J by 5 bases, and 5 bases separated the two germline ends. The CDR3 totals 10 residues. Germline CDR1 DFQATT, CDR2 SNEGSKA (reference sequence). DNA for the CDR3: TGCAGTGCCTCTGACAATGAGCAGTTCTTC. Its translation: CSASDNEQFF.

The V and J genes are TRBV10-3 and TRBJ1-1; 10 bases match TRBD1. V was pared by 6 bases and J by 5 bases, with 3 bases of the junction left unmatched. CDR1 ENHRY and CDR2 SYGVKD come from the germline V gene. This CDR3 is built from 13 residues. The DNA for the CDR3 is TGTGCCATCAGGACAGGGGGCGAAACTGAAGCTTTCTTT. Protein: CAIRTGGETEAFF.

The chain couples TRBV19 to TRBJ2-5; 8 bases match TRBD2. The CDR3 covers 16 residues. Germline V gene lookup returns CDR1 LNHDA and CDR2 SQIVND (reference sequence). Trimming cost V 3 bases and J 3 bases; bases outside gene matches: 9. As DNA, the CDR3 is TGTGCCAGTAGTATGACGCAGCGGGAGCAAAAAGAGACCCAGTACTTC. Its protein product is CASSMTQREQKETQYF.

This clone was recorded many times. This chain uses TRBV14 with TRBJ2-4, with TRBD2 matching over 7 bases. The CDR3 totals 13 residues. The V gene end was trimmed by 4 bases and the J gene end by 9 bases; junction bases not matched to a gene: 6. Germline V gives CDR1 SGHDN, CDR2 FVKESK. The CDR3: CASSPSGGSIQYF. The CDR3 DNA follows: TGTGCCAGCAGCCCCTCGGGGGGTAGCATTCAGTACTTC.

V usage is TRBV30 and J usage is TRBJ2-5; perhaps TRBD2 as D (6 bases). V gave up 5 bases and J gave up 5 bases, with 18 bases separating them. The CDR3 length is 14 residues. CDR1 GTSNPN and CDR2 SVGIG come from the germline V gene (reference sequence). The CDR3 here is CAWAAGYGGETQYF. The CDR3 coding sequence is TGTGCCTGGGCGGCGGGGTATGGCGGGGAGACCCAGTACTTC.

Only a few counts were recorded for this clone. The rearrangement uses TRBV28 and TRBJ1-5; D unresolved. Germline loops: CDR1 MDHEN, CDR2 SYDVKM. V lost 8 bases and J 1 base, leaving 9 bases between the germline ends. The CDR3 runs 13 residues. The CDR3 nucleotides are TGTGCCAGCTGGATGAGGAGCAATCAGCCCCAGCATTTT. It is translated as CASWMRSNQPQHF.

As to this clone: An end of the junction differs from the germline gene, which may be a read error. The genes are TRBV19 and TRBJ2-5; D perhaps matches TRBD2 (5 bases). Germline V CDR1 and CDR2: LNHDA, SQIVND (reference sequence). This CDR3 spans 10 amino acids. Here the CDR3 reads CASGEGPRDF. The CDR3 DNA reads as TGTGCCAGTGGCGAGGGCCCTAGGGACTTC.